The 9 T cell receptor beta chains below come from one sample, sequenced in a study of blood T cell repertoires in COVID-19. TCRdb keeps only in-frame clones here, not all; method: immunoSEQ multiplex PCR. Among around 98,000 clones listed, approximately 84% were seen once. Sequencing was carried out using peripheral blood. The receptors were sampled from a woman in her sixties with acute or convalescent COVID-19.

The chain is built from TRBV3-1 (or the pseudogene TRBV3-2) and TRBJ2-4; possible D gene TRBD1, 6 bases. Per germline, CDR1 LGHDT and CDR2 YNNKEL (reference sequence). CDR3 length: 13 amino acids. Deletions cut 4 bases from V and 11 bases from J, with 15 bases between. The DNA of the CDR3 is TGTGCCAGCAGCCCCCCTGGGGGCGCGGTTCAGTACTTC. Translation: CASSPPGGAVQYF.

The chain uses TRBV5-4 and TRBJ2-1; 13 bases align to TRBD2. The CDR3 spans 17 residues. V lost 0 bases and J lost 4; bases outside the gene matches: 4. Looked up from germline, CDR1 is SGHNT and CDR2 is YYREEE (reference sequence). CDR3 in amino acids: CASSLARTSGGYNEQFF. CDR3 bases: TGTGCCAGCAGCTTGGCCAGGACTAGCGGGGGATACAATGAGCAGTTCTTC.

The chain has TRBV7-8 and TRBJ2-2, with 9 bases identical to TRBD1. The CDR3 is 16 residues long. CDR1 is SGHVS, CDR2 FQNEAQ, per germline. V shed 5 bases, J shed 0 bases, and the junction held 4 bases outside the gene matches. CDR3 residues: CASSLDRGTNTGELFF. CDR3 sequence (DNA): TGTGCCAGCAGCCTCGACAGGGGGACGAACACCGGGGAGCTGTTTTTT.

This chain uses TRBV7-2 with TRBJ1-1; D may be TRBD1 (6 bases). The CDR3 consists of 14 residues. With 1 base removed from V and 3 bases from J, the gap between germline ends came to 9 bases. Germline lookup yields CDR1 SGHTA and CDR2 FQGNSA. The DNA for the CDR3 is TGTGCCAGCAGCTTAGACAGGGATTACACTGAAGCTTTCTTT. This encodes CASSLDRDYTEAFF.

The rearrangement joins TRBV6-6 to TRBJ1-2; 10 bases align to TRBD1. The V segment lost 6 bases and the J segment 2 bases; nucleotides outside the gene matches: 9. The germline CDR1 and CDR2 sequences are MNHNY and SVGAGI (reference sequence). This CDR3 region has 16 residues. The CDR3 protein is CASSKLGTGVNYGYTF. The CDR3 coding sequence is TGTGCCAGCAGCAAACTTGGGACAGGGGTAAACTATGGCTACACCTTC.

The genes are TRBV6-5 and TRBJ1-2, with D perhaps TRBD1 (5 bases). CDR1 is MNHEY and CDR2 is SVGAGI in the germline V gene. CDR3 length equals 12 residues. The V and J ends lost 7 bases and 7 bases respectively, with 13 bases between them. CDR3 protein: CASTEVGGGYTF. In nucleotides, the CDR3 is TGTGCCAGCACCGAAGTGGGGGGTGGCTACACCTTC.

The J gene is TRBJ2-7, the V gene TRBV29-1; perhaps TRBD1 as D (5 bases). The germline CDR1 and CDR2 sequences are SQVTM and ANQGSEA. V dropped 1 base and J dropped 2 bases, with 12 bases sitting between them. The CDR3 length is 14 residues. In nucleotides, the CDR3 is TGCAGCGTTGAAGTCGCGGCAGGGACCTACGAGCAGTACTTC. This translates into CSVEVAAGTYEQYF.

The chain couples TRBV2 to TRBJ2-5; TRBD1 matches 8 bases. CDR3 length: 15 amino acids. V lost 6 bases and J lost 2; bases outside the gene matches: 8. Germline V gene data show CDR1 as SNHLY and CDR2 as FYNNEI. The CDR3 here is CASSRPRTGQETQYF. In DNA, the CDR3 is TGTGCCAGCAGCCGACCTCGGACAGGGCAAGAGACCCAGTACTTC.

CDR3 loop: CASSQRAGTPSRELFF. CDR3 coding DNA: TGCGCCAGCAGCCAGAGGGCCGGGACTCCCAGCCGGGAGCTGTTTTTT. The V and J genes are TRBV4-1 and TRBJ2-2; TRBD2 might be the D (6 bases). The CDR3 runs to 16 residues. The V end lost 3 bases, the J end lost 9 bases, and 20 bases lay between the germline ends. Germline CDR1 is MGHRA and CDR2 is YSYEKL.